These T cell receptor beta chains were read from a single sample in a study of T cells after posttransplantation cyclophosphamide. Data came from immunoSEQ multiplex PCR; TCRdb stores just in-frame clones and leaves some out. The sample contains roughly 7,700 clones, none of them singletons. The sequenced sample was PBMCs, obtained roughly 3 months after allogeneic stem cell transplant with posttransplant cyclophosphamide. These receptors originate from an older female patient who received an allogeneic stem cell transplant from an unrelated donor, was CMV-positive, and had acute GVHD only. The graft donor may be the source of some T cells. Each CDR3 is given with its conserved first and last residue.

V gene	J gene	CDR3 protein
TRBV6-6	TRBJ2-5	CASSGQGVGTQYF
TRBV27	TRBJ1-2	CASSLSMVTGTSYGYTF
TRBV6-6	TRBJ1-5	CASSPSQAVQPQHF
TRBV28	TRBJ2-1	CAIYSGPNEQFF
TRBV5-1	TRBJ2-7	CASSWGPYEQYF
TRBV25-1	TRBJ1-1	CASSAEMRGAEAFF
TRBV18	TRBJ2-7	CASSRGQIDYEQYF
TRBV12-3/TRBV12-4	TRBJ1-1	CASSPGSEAFF
TRBV7-2	TRBJ2-7	CASSPSRGGYSYEQYF
TRBV5-1	TRBJ2-7	CASRPGTGIYEQYF
TRBV6-2/TRBV6-3	TRBJ1-1	CASSYDRRSAYEAFF
TRBV6-5	TRBJ1-5	CASSGDRGQPQHF
TRBV5-1	TRBJ1-1	CASSLEAGRNTEAFF
TRBV19	TRBJ2-3	CASSMAGRPSSDTQYF
TRBV6-6	TRBJ1-5	CASRPGQANQPQHF
TRBV28	TRBJ1-2	CASSRQNYGYTF
TRBV6-1	TRBJ2-7	CASSEPSGRGSYEQYF
TRBV15	TRBJ1-5	CATKDRGANQPQHF
TRBV5-1	TRBJ1-3	CASSTQPGAQGTAGNTIYF
TRBV6-5	TRBJ2-7	CASSSPLAAPREQYF
TRBV5-5	TRBJ1-1	CASSLGGGGTEAFF
TRBV28	TRBJ2-5	CASSLYAGQETQYF
TRBV2	TRBJ1-6	CASGNRGPNSPLHF
TRBV28	TRBJ2-1	CASSFTLTSGSGEQFF
TRBV25-1	TRBJ1-6	CASSESTRGSLHF
TRBV5-4	TRBJ2-1	CASSGGGRPYNEQFF
TRBV19	TRBJ2-2	CASSLGTGNTGELFF
TRBV27	TRBJ2-3	CASSSLPAGRTDTQYF
TRBV5-6	TRBJ2-3	CASSSTGPDTQYF
TRBV30	TRBJ1-2	CAWSAGTGYYGYTF
TRBV5-1	TRBJ2-1	CASSSLDRDYNGQFF
TRBV7-6	TRBJ2-1	CASSLFGEGASEQFF
TRBV5-6	TRBJ1-2	CASSAWDRGGIYGYTF
TRBV5-1	TRBJ1-1	CASSLTRQGEAFF
TRBV12-3/TRBV12-4	TRBJ2-5	CASSLAFGGVETQYF
TRBV4-2	TRBJ2-7	CASSQDAGDSSYEQYF
TRBV6-2/TRBV6-3	TRBJ2-1	CASSHSGEQFF
TRBV28	TRBJ2-6	CASRRRLGTGYSGANVLTF
TRBV2	TRBJ1-4	CASSGTLNEKLFF
TRBV6-2/TRBV6-3	TRBJ2-7	CASSYGTGGYEQYF
TRBV15	TRBJ2-1	CATSAGILAGRKNEQFF
TRBV7-8	TRBJ1-5	CASSLGGGIGNQPQHF
TRBV4-3	TRBJ2-2	CASSQDRQAGGYTGELFF
TRBV6-6	TRBJ2-7	CASSFTSGEGEQYF
TRBV6-5	TRBJ2-3	CASRPYSPAPDTQYF
TRBV28	TRBJ2-7	CASSLYQGVYEQYF
TRBV12-3/TRBV12-4	TRBJ1-5	CASSLGGRSNQPQHF
TRBV2	TRBJ2-3	CASSGTSRTDTQYF
TRBV5-1	TRBJ2-2	CASRVRGSGELFF
TRBV6-2/TRBV6-3	TRBJ2-7	CASSPQGYEQYF
TRBV2	TRBJ1-6	CASSLWTGGMGSPLHF
TRBV24-1	TRBJ2-1	CATSGASGYNEQFF
TRBV28	TRBJ2-5	CASSRGLAGGQETQYF
TRBV30	TRBJ2-3	CAAGLAGGLDTQYF
TRBV11-2	TRBJ1-2	CASSLGGQGLDGYTF
TRBV9	TRBJ1-4	CASSGGVGQGYEKLFF
TRBV12-3/TRBV12-4	TRBJ2-7	CASSSEGGGLLYEQYF
TRBV28	TRBJ1-2	CASTQGANYGYTF
TRBV19	TRBJ2-5	CASRSSGTGGVETQYF